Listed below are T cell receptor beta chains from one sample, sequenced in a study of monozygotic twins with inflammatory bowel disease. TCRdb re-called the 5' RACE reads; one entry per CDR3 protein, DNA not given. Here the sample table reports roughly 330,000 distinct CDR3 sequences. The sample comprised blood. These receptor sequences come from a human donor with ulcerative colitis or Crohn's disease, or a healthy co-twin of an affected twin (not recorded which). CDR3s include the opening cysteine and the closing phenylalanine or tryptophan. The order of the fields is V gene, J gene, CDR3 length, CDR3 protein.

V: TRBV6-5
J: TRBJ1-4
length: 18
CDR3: CASSYKAGGTATNEKLFF

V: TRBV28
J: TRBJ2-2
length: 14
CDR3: CASSFLQNTGELFF

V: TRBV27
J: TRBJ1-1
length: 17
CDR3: CASRRFSVQGGYTEAFF

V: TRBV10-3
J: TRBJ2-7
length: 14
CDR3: CAIKAADEYYEQYF

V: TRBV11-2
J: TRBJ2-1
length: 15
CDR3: CASSTTSGGRREQFF

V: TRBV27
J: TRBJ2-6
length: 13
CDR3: CASSFGGFNVLTF

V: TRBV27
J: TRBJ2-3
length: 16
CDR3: CASSRIGLTSTDTQYF

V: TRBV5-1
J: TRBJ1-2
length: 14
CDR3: CASRPGQRNDGYTF

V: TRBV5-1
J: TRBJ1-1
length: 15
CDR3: CASSSRGQGNTEAFF

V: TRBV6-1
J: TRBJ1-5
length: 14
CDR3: CATAKGSSNQPQHF

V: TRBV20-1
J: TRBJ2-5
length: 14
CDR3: CSARGRLLQETQYF

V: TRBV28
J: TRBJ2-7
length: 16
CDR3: CASRSPIRDSSYEQYF

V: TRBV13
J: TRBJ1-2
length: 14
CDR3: CASSLGQALYGYTF

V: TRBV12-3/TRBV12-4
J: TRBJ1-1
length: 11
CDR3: CASSTRLEAFF

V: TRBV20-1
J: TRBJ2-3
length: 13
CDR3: CSANPSSTDTQYF

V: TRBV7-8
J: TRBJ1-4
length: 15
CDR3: CASSLEGDLNEKLFF

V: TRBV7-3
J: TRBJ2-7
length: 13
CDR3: CASGQGSSYEQYF

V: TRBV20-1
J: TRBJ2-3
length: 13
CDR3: CKPGGGGTDTQYF

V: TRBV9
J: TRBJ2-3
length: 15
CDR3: CASSVEGPITDTQYF

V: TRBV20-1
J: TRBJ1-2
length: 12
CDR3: CSARGGVYGYTF

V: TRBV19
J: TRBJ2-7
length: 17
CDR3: CASSSRTQGRNPYEQYF

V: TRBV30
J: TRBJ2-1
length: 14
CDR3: CAWTGGGRAHEQFF

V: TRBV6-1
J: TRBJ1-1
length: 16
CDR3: CASHQAGGGGGTEAFF

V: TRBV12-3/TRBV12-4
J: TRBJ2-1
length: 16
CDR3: CASSPAGQPGRYEQFF

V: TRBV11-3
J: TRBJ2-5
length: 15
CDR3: CASSHSPLREETQYF

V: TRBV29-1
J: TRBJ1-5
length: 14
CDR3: CSVRAQGSDQPQHF

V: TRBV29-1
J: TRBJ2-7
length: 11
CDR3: CSVGYREKQYF

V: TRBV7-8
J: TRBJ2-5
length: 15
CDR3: CDSSLVQGDQETQYF

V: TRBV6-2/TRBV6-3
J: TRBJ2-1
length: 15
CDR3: CASSSSGLAGDEQFF

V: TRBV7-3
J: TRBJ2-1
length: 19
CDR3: CASSLLGRGLGFGYNEQFF

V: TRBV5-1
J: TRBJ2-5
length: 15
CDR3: CASSFRQGGGETQYF

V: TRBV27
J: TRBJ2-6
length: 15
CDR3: CASSLISSGANVLTF

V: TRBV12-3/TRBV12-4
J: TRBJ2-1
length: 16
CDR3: CASSFGAGTREHEQFF

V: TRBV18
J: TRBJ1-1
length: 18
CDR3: CASSPQPRWNGGTTEAFF

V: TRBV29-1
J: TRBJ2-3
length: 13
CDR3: CSEIPMYTDTQYF

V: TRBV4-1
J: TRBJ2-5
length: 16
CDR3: CASSQTIIGRQETQYF

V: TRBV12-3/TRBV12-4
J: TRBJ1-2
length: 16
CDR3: CASSLVGSLFSYGYTF

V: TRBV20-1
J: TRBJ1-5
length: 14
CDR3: CSARDRGDHQPQHF

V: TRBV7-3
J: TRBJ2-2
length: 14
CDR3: CASSRDPNTGELFF

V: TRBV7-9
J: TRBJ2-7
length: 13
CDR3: CASSSAQPDEQYF

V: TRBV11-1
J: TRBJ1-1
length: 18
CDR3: CASSPWGQITLVNTEAFF

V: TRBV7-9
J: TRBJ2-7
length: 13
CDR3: CASSLASGNEQYF